This passage covers 28 T cell receptor beta chains from one sample sequenced in a study of OX40 agonist ivuxolimab in advanced cancers. The method was immunoSEQ multiplex PCR; TCRdb's version includes in-frame clones alone and lacks a portion of them. Of about 20,000 clones listed, roughly 85% were seen once; the top ten hold 10% to 15%. This material consisted of CD4+ or CD8+ T cells sorted from blood, taken in a trial of the OX40 agonist ivuxolimab. These receptors came from an adult with an advanced solid tumor such as melanoma, head and neck, liver or kidney cancer.

V usage is TRBV7-9 and J usage is TRBJ2-7, with TRBD2 matching over 7 bases. Germline V gene sequence: CDR1 SEHNR, CDR2 FQNEAQ (reference sequence). The CDR3 runs to 14 residues. The V and J ends lost 3 bases and 4 bases, in that order; junction bases with no gene match: 6. This CDR3 is CASSFSGEGYEQYF. CDR3 DNA sequence: TGTGCCAGCAGCTTTTCTGGGGAGGGATACGAGCAGTACTTC.

The CDR3 region is CASSLVEMSSYEQYF. Written as DNA, the CDR3 is TGTGCCAGCAGCTTAGTGGAGATGAGCTCCTACGAGCAGTACTTC. This sequence joins TRBV7-8 and TRBJ2-7; no clear D gene. The CDR3 extends over 15 amino acids. The V and J ends lost 1 base and 0 bases respectively, with 10 bases between them. CDR1 SGHVS and CDR2 FQNEAQ come from the germline V gene. Complete variable domain (other parts from reference TRBV7-8 and TRBJ2-7): GAGVSQSPRYKVAKRGQDVALRCDPISGHVSLFWYQQALGQGPEFLTYFQNEAQLDKSGLPSDRFFAERPEGSVSTLKIQRTQQEDSAVYLCASSLVEMSSYEQYFGPGTRLTVT.

The chain links TRBV28 to TRBJ2-7, with 7 positions matching TRBD2. CDR3 length: 15 amino acids. Trimming removed 2 bases from V and 4 bases from J; junction bases left unmatched: 8. Germline loops: CDR1 MDHEN, CDR2 SYDVKM. In nucleotides, the CDR3 is TGTGCCAGCAGTTTAAGGACTAGAAACGAGTACGAGCAGTACTTC. It specifies CASSLRTRNEYEQYF.

This chain connects TRBV19 to TRBJ2-1; D unresolved. This CDR3 region has 13 residues. V was pared by 4 bases and J by 5 bases, with 9 bases between. Germline CDR1 reads LNHDA; CDR2 reads SQIVND (reference sequence). The CDR3 loop reads CASSRGSHNEQFF. The CDR3, as DNA: TGTGCCAGTAGTAGGGGTTCCCACAATGAGCAGTTCTTC.

The rearrangement uses TRBV27 and TRBJ2-7; TRBD1 matches 8 bases. Germline CDR1 is MNHEY and CDR2 is SMNVEV (reference sequence). The CDR3 loop spans 15 amino acids. J was trimmed by 5 bases and V by 5 bases; bases with no gene match: 11. CDR3 bases: TGTGCCAGCAGTGTCTGGACAGGGATTAGCCACGAGCAGTACTTC. Translation gives CASSVWTGISHEQYF.

V usage is TRBV4-1 and J usage is TRBJ2-7; D may be TRBD2 (6 bases). The CDR3 is 14 residues long. Germline CDR1 and CDR2: MGHRA and YSYEKL. Trimming took 1 base from V and 2 from J, leaving 9 bases between them. CDR3 DNA sequence: TGCGCCAGCAGCCAAGCGGGGGACCCCTACGAGCAGTACTTC. This sequence encodes CASSQAGDPYEQYF.

V gene TRBV19 combines with J gene TRBJ2-3, with D perhaps TRBD1 or TRBD2 (5 bases each). The V gene's germline CDR1 is LNHDA and CDR2 SQIVND (reference sequence). This CDR3 comprises 17 residues. Trimming removed 1 base from V and 3 bases from J, with 17 bases in between. The CDR3, as DNA: TGTGCCAGTAGTATAGTGGGGCGAGGAGAGCGGACAGATACGCAGTATTTT. It specifies CASSIVGRGERTDTQYF.

This clone was found a few times. V usage is TRBV4-1 and J usage is TRBJ1-2; 11 positions agree with TRBD1. J was trimmed by 3 bases and V by 2 bases; bases with no gene match: 2. This CDR3 is 15 amino acids long. Germline V gene lookup returns CDR1 MGHRA and CDR2 YSYEKL. CDR3 sequence: CASSQLDRGHYGYTF. The DNA for the CDR3 is TGCGCCAGCAGCCAATTGGACAGGGGGCACTATGGCTACACCTTC.

V usage is TRBV5-1 and J usage is TRBJ1-2; no reliable D call. The CDR3 consists of 15 residues. CDR1 and CDR2 from the germline V gene are SGHRS and YFSETQ. V was trimmed by 4 bases and J by 4 bases, leaving 17 bases between them. Here the CDR3 reads CASSPPRKGSYGYTF. The CDR3 DNA sequence: TGCGCCAGCAGCCCCCCGCGGAAAGGTTCCTATGGCTACACCTTC.

This chain connects TRBV6-5 to TRBJ2-7; 7 bases map to TRBD1. J lost 2 bases, V lost 6 bases, and 7 bases had no gene match. From germline, CDR1 is MNHEY and CDR2 SVGAGI. There are 14 residues in the CDR3. The CDR3 DNA reads TGTGCCAGCAGCTACAGGGGAAGGGCCTACGAGCAGTACTTC. This sequence encodes CASSYRGRAYEQYF.

The rearrangement joins TRBV6-5 to TRBJ2-7; possibly TRBD1 for D (5 bases). Germline V gives CDR1 MNHEY, CDR2 SVGAGI. The germline V and J ends were trimmed by 2 bases and 1 base, with 15 bases remaining between them. The CDR3 spans 16 residues. The CDR3 here is CASSYLPWTPSYEQYF. The CDR3 nucleotides are TGTGCCAGCAGTTACCTCCCCTGGACACCTTCCTACGAGCAGTACTTC.

Judged by abundance, this clone is large (0.1 to 1%). This CDR3 reads CASSPILESTDTQYF. The CDR3 nucleotides are TGTGCCAGCAGCCCAATACTGGAATCCACAGATACGCAGTATTTT. The chain links TRBV7-2 to TRBJ2-3; D is unresolved. Between the trimmed V and J ends, which lost 5 bases and 2 bases, there was a span of 14 bases. Per germline, CDR1 SGHTA and CDR2 FQGNSA. CDR3 length equals 15 residues. Drawing the rest from reference TRBV7-2 and TRBJ2-3, the complete variable domain is GAGVSQSPSNKVTEKGKDVELRCDPISGHTALYWYRQSLGQGLEFLIYFQGNSAPDKSGLPSDRFSAERTGGSVSTLTIQRTQQEDSAVYLCASSPILESTDTQYFGPGTRLTVL.

V gene TRBV2 combines with J gene TRBJ2-7; D remains ambiguous. Looked up from germline, CDR1 is SNHLY and CDR2 is FYNNEI. The CDR3 length is 12 residues. The V end lost 10 bases, the J end lost 3 bases, and 13 bases lay between the germline ends. The CDR3 DNA is TGTGCCACGGGCCCCATGATCTACGAGCAGTACTTC. This gives the protein CATGPMIYEQYF. The full variable domain, its missing parts supplied by reference TRBV2 and TRBJ2-7, is EPEVTQTPSHQVTQMGQEVILRCVPISNHLYFYWYRQILGQKVEFLVSFYNNEISEKSEIFDDQFSVERPDGSNFTLKIRSTKLEDSAMYFCATGPMIYEQYFGPGTRLTVT.

The rearrangement uses TRBV29-1 and TRBJ2-2; unclear D gene. V lost 4 bases to trimming and J lost 5 bases, with 5 bases between them. Germline CDR1 and CDR2: SQVTM and ANQGSEA. The CDR3 totals 11 residues. CDR3 DNA: TGCAGCGTTGGACTTACCGGGGAGCTGTTTTTT. Translated: CSVGLTGELFF.

This clone came up once. V usage is TRBV5-5 and J usage is TRBJ1-1; D is unclear. Germline assignment: CDR1 SGHKS and CDR2 YYEKEE (reference sequence). The CDR3 runs to 13 residues. Deletions cut 6 bases from V and 1 base from J, with 10 bases between. CDR3 region: CASTLGKNTEAFF. CDR3 sequence (DNA): TGTGCCAGCACTCTTGGGAAGAACACTGAAGCTTTCTTT.

The chain joins TRBV5-1 to TRBJ2-1; 11 bases line up with TRBD2. Germline CDR1 SGHRS, CDR2 YFSETQ. J lost 8 bases, V lost 1 base, and 8 bases had no gene match. The CDR3 runs to 16 residues. DNA of the CDR3: TGCGCCAGCAGCTTGAACCCTAGCGGGAGGAAAGATGAGCAGTTCTTC. Encoded protein: CASSLNPSGRKDEQFF.

J is TRBJ1-1 and V is TRBV27; maybe TRBD1 (5 bases). Per germline, CDR1 MNHEY and CDR2 SMNVEV (reference sequence). The CDR3 length is 16 residues. V lost 0 bases to trimming and J lost 1 base, with 12 bases between them. The CDR3 region has the DNA TGTGCCAGCAGTTTATCCCCAGGGTCAGGGAACACTGAAGCTTTCTTT. It codes for CASSLSPGSGNTEAFF.

The chain employs TRBV30 and TRBJ2-7; the match to TRBD2 covers 9 bases. The V segment lost 1 base and the J segment 5 bases; nucleotides outside the gene matches: 9. This CDR3 region has 15 residues. The germline V gene has CDR1 GTSNPN and CDR2 SVGIG (reference sequence). The CDR3: CAWSGPREGKNEQYF. The CDR3 DNA sequence: TGTGCCTGGAGTGGTCCGCGGGAGGGCAAGAACGAGCAGTACTTC.

This clone is categorized as medium-sized. The sample carries other DNA sequences with the same CDR3. V usage is TRBV30 and J usage is TRBJ1-1; no clear D gene. CDR3 length: 13 amino acids. The germline V gene encodes CDR1 GTSNPN and CDR2 SVGIG (reference sequence). V was clipped by 2 bases and J by 6 bases, with 13 bases between them. CDR3 sequence reads: CAWSRPPEAEAFF. CDR3 sequence (DNA): TGTGCCTGGAGTCGGCCCCCGGAGGCTGAAGCTTTCTTT.

The V gene is TRBV13, the J gene TRBJ2-7; tentatively, D is TRBD1 (5 bases). Germline-derived CDR1 and CDR2 are PRHDT and FYEKMQ (reference sequence). Trimming took 0 bases from V and 2 from J, leaving 8 bases between them. This CDR3 region has 14 residues. The CDR3 sequence: CASSLGQGAYEQYF. Here the CDR3 DNA reads TGTGCCAGCAGCTTAGGGCAGGGCGCCTACGAGCAGTACTTC.

The rearrangement uses TRBV27 and TRBJ2-1, with 7 nucleotides matching TRBD1. V lost 2 bases and J lost 6; bases outside the gene matches: 7. The germline CDR1 and CDR2 sequences are MNHEY and SMNVEV (reference sequence). This CDR3 is 15 amino acids long. CDR3 nucleotides: TGTGCCAGCAGTTTAGCCGGGACAGCCTTCAATGAGCAGTTCTTC. This encodes CASSLAGTAFNEQFF.

J is TRBJ1-1 and V is TRBV5-1, with D hard to call. The CDR3 covers 13 residues. V shed 1 base and J shed 0 bases, with 4 bases lying between them. Germline V gene lookup returns CDR1 SGHRS and CDR2 YFSETQ. CDR3 protein: CASSLWVNTEAFF. The CDR3 coding sequence is TGCGCCAGCAGCTTGTGGGTGAACACTGAAGCTTTCTTT. Together with reference TRBV5-1 and TRBJ1-1, the CDR3 gives the full variable domain: KAGVTQTPRYLIKTRGQQVTLSCSPISGHRSVSWYQQTPGQGLQFLFEYFSETQRNKGNFPGRFSGRQFSNSRSEMNVSTLELGDSALYLCASSLWVNTEAFFGQGTRLTVV.

The rearrangement uses TRBV6-1 and TRBJ2-3; perhaps TRBD2 as D (5 bases). Germline-derived CDR1 and CDR2 are MNHNS and SASEGT. The CDR3 sequence is 18 residues long. The V gene lost 1 base and the J gene lost 0 bases, with 17 bases spanning the gap. The CDR3 here is CASSEVGTRIISTDTQYF. CDR3 coding DNA: TGTGCCAGCAGTGAAGTCGGAACTAGGATCATTAGCACAGATACGCAGTATTTT.

The chain employs TRBV11-2 and TRBJ1-1, with 9 positions matching TRBD1. The trim removed 3 bases at V and 4 bases at J, leaving 9 bases unmatched. The CDR3 length is 16 residues. Germline loops: CDR1 SGHAT, CDR2 FQNNGV. The CDR3, as DNA: TGTGCCAGCAGCTTGTTTACAGGGGGCGCCCGCACTGAAGCTTTCTTT. This gives the protein CASSLFTGGARTEAFF.

V gene TRBV7-9 combines with J gene TRBJ2-1, with a weak D call TRBD1 (5 bases). Germline V CDR1 and CDR2: SEHNR, FQNEAQ (reference sequence). The CDR3 runs to 15 residues. V shed 0 bases and J shed 5 bases, with 11 bases lying between them. The CDR3 DNA reads TGTGCCAGCAGCTTAGCCGTCGTAGGGGACAATGAGCAGTTCTTC. Protein product: CASSLAVVGDNEQFF.

V is TRBV13 and J is TRBJ1-2; the match to TRBD1 covers 7 bases. V was pared by 4 bases and J by 4 bases, with 6 bases of the junction left unmatched. This CDR3 spans 14 amino acids. CDR1 is PRHDT, CDR2 FYEKMQ, per germline (reference sequence). In nucleotides, the CDR3 is TGTGCCAGCAGCTATCTGGGACAGCTCTATGGCTACACCTTC. Translating it yields CASSYLGQLYGYTF.

The chain uses TRBV30 and TRBJ1-4, with D possibly TRBD1 on 6 matching bases. Trimming took off 3 bases at V and 8 bases at J, with 7 bases between the two ends. The CDR3 is made up of 11 amino acids. The germline V gene encodes CDR1 GTSNPN and CDR2 SVGIG (reference sequence). The CDR3 reads CAWSTGEKLFF. The CDR3 nucleotides are TGTGCCTGGAGCACAGGGGAAAAACTGTTTTTT.

A few counts support this clone. V usage is TRBV29-1 and J usage is TRBJ1-2; D unresolved. The CDR3 has 12 amino acids. The germline CDR1 and CDR2 sequences are SQVTM and ANQGSEA. V shed 2 bases and J shed 8 bases, with 12 bases lying between them. The CDR3 sequence: CSVERQAMGYTF. The CDR3, as DNA: TGCAGCGTTGAACGTCAGGCCATGGGCTACACCTTC. The whole variable domain, filled in from reference TRBV29-1 and TRBJ1-2, reads SAVISQKPSRDICQRGTSLTIQCQVDSQVTMMFWYRQQPGQSLTLIATANQGSEATYESGFVIDKFPISRPNLTFSTLTVSNMSPEDSSIYLCSVERQAMGYTFGSGTRLTVV.